This T cell receptor beta chain was captured by sequencing in a study of CD8 T cells in Susac syndrome. Sequencing of TCR beta drew on CD8+ and CD4+ T cells from blood. Stable or active relapsing-remitting multiple sclerosis, untreated and meeting revised McDonald criteria, defined the controls. RNA was extracted with the RNeasy kit, and a quantity of roughly 0.5 to 1 ug was reverse transcribed using random hexamers. TCRdb redid the calling of the immunoSEQ multiplex PCR reads with MiXCR, one entry per CDR3 protein. This sample has approximately 220,000 distinct CDR3 sequences, with roughly 94% found just once. In germline, CDR1 is MNHEY, CDR2 SVGAGI. This CDR3 spans 11 amino acids. Trimming pared 4 bases from V and 8 bases from J, leaving 8 bases between.

This TCR came from a human donor with multiple sclerosis. The chain carries TRBV6-5 and TRBJ1-2, with no clear D. Sequencing input: CD4+ T cells from PBMCs. CDR3 bases: TGTGCCAGCAGTTGGCCGAGCGGCTACACCTTC. Protein sequence: CASSWPSGYTF.